Below, 8 T cell receptor beta chains from the same sample are listed, as sequenced in a study of T-cell memory formation after mild COVID-19. TCRdb re-called the 5' RACE reads through MiXCR, storing one row per CDR3 protein. This sample yields about 470,000 distinct CDR3 sequences, of which 15% to 20% are seen a single time; 10% to 15% belongs to the top ten. The specimen was PBMCs or a T cell subset sorted from them (not recorded which). Source of these receptors: an adult woman who had mild COVID-19 (a few samples of this study predate the infection). Cell type and time point are not known.

The rearrangement links TRBV7-2 to TRBJ1-2; D not resolved. Deletions cut 1 base from V and 3 bases from J, with 9 bases between. The germline V gene encodes CDR1 SGHTA and CDR2 FQGNSA. CDR3 size: 14 residues. Here the CDR3 reads CASSLGYLDYGYTF. CDR3 in DNA: TGTGCCAGCAGCTTAGGTTACCTTGACTATGGCTACACCTTC.

The chain uses TRBV24-1 and TRBJ1-2; TRBD1 matches 11 bases. Germline V gene sequence: CDR1 KGHDR, CDR2 SFDVKD. The trim removed 3 bases at V and 5 bases at J, leaving 4 bases unmatched. This CDR3 has 15 amino acids. The CDR3 region has the DNA TGTGCCACCAGTGATGCCGGGACAGGGGGGTATGGCTACACCTTC. It is translated as CATSDAGTGGYGYTF.

This clonotype was detected only once. The chain employs TRBV6-1 and TRBJ2-7; no reliable D call. V lost 3 bases to trimming and J lost 6 bases, with 9 bases between them. CDR1 is MNHNS and CDR2 is SASEGT in the germline V gene. This CDR3 region has 12 residues. The CDR3 bases are TGTGCCAGCAGTGATAACCCGGTCGAGCAGTACTTC. This encodes CASSDNPVEQYF.

This rearrangement joins TRBV28 to TRBJ2-1, with 10 bases fitting TRBD1. Germline lookup yields CDR1 MDHEN and CDR2 SYDVKM. V shed 8 bases and J 10 bases; nucleotides not matched to a gene: 11. This CDR3 is 14 amino acids long. This CDR3 is CASEPGQGFWEQFF. The CDR3 DNA follows: TGTGCCAGCGAGCCGGGACAGGGGTTTTGGGAGCAGTTCTTC.

This chain joins TRBV12-3 or TRBV12-4 and TRBJ2-2; D is ambiguous. The V gene lost 3 bases and the J gene lost 1 base, with 9 bases spanning the gap. The CDR3 has 15 amino acids. CDR3 coding DNA: TGTGCCAGCAGTTTTCTGACAATGAACACCGGGGAGCTGTTTTTT. As protein: CASSFLTMNTGELFF.

The chain recombines TRBV7-8 with TRBJ1-3; 9 nucleotides match TRBD1. The CDR3 extends over 16 amino acids. Germline V CDR1 and CDR2: SGHVS, FQNEAQ. Trimming took 5 bases from V and 4 from J; bases not matched to a gene: 9. The CDR3 nucleotides read TGTGCCAGCAGCCCAGGGACAGGGAGATCCGGAAACACCATATATTTT. It translates to CASSPGTGRSGNTIYF.

This clonotype was seen more than once but under ten times. The gene calls are TRBV25-1 and TRBJ2-3; TRBD1 is a possible D gene (6 bases). CDR1 MGHDK and CDR2 SYGVNS come from the germline V gene. The length of the CDR3 is 13 residues. V lost 3 bases and J 4 bases, leaving 8 bases between the germline ends. The CDR3 region has the DNA TGTGCCAGCAGTGAGGGACATGCAGATACGCAGTATTTT. Its translation is CASSEGHADTQYF.

The chain uses TRBV4-3 and TRBJ1-1, with unresolved D. This CDR3 comprises 15 residues. With 1 base removed from V and 4 bases from J, the gap between germline ends came to 13 bases. The germline gives CDR1 LGHNA, CDR2 YSLEER. The CDR3 sequence is CASSQAGRASTEAFF. The CDR3 DNA reads as TGCGCCAGCAGCCAAGCAGGCCGGGCAAGCACTGAAGCTTTCTTT.